These T cell receptor beta chains were read from a single sample in a study of OX40 agonist ivuxolimab in advanced cancers. Sequenced by immunoSEQ multiplex PCR; TCRdb stores in-frame clones only, minus some. The table lists 60,000 to 100,000 clones, about nine tenths of them singletons. Sequencing was performed on CD4+ or CD8+ T cells sorted from blood, taken in a trial of the OX40 agonist ivuxolimab. All receptors derive from an adult with an advanced solid tumor such as melanoma, head and neck, liver or kidney cancer. The CDR3 runs from the conserved cysteine through the conserved F or W. A D gene is named only where the DNA matches it firmly. The size of a clone is reported for some rows only, either as once, few or many, or as a class for expanded clones.

size: NA
V: TRBV19
D: NA
J: TRBJ1-5
CDR3: CASSIGSSWGAAQHF
DNA: TGTGCCAGTAGTATAGGCTCCAGTTGGGGGGCTGCCCAGCATTTT

size: NA
V: TRBV28
D: NA
J: TRBJ1-1
CDR3: CASTKVGGITEAFF
DNA: TGTGCCAGCACCAAGGTCGGGGGAATAACTGAAGCTTTCTTT

size: NA
V: TRBV5-1
D: NA
J: TRBJ1-4
CDR3: CASSPSTAANEKLFF
DNA: TGCGCCAGCAGCCCCTCCACCGCGGCTAATGAAAAACTGTTTTTT

size: NA
V: TRBV7-3
D: NA
J: TRBJ2-3
CDR3: CASRRGRNVTDTQYF
DNA: TGTGCCAGCAGGAGAGGACGGAACGTAACAGATACGCAGTATTTT

size: NA
V: TRBV29-1
D: NA
J: TRBJ2-1
CDR3: CSVEGSHYNEQFF
DNA: TGCAGCGTTGAGGGGTCCCACTACAATGAGCAGTTCTTC

size: NA
V: TRBV15
D: NA
J: TRBJ2-1
CDR3: CATSRPFSIYNEQFF
DNA: TGTGCCACCAGCAGGCCGTTTAGTATATACAATGAGCAGTTCTTC

size: NA
V: TRBV19
D: NA
J: TRBJ2-3
CDR3: CASSMLLPSTITDTQYF
DNA: TGTGCCAGTAGTATGCTGTTACCAAGCACCATCACAGATACGCAGTATTTT

size: NA
V: TRBV18
D: NA
J: TRBJ1-1
CDR3: CASSLTENTEAFF
DNA: TGTGCCAGCTCTTTAACAGAGAACACTGAAGCTTTCTTT

size: NA
V: TRBV28
D: NA
J: TRBJ2-3
CDR3: CASSLPGRGGAQYF
DNA: TGTGCCAGCAGTCTTCCCGGGCGCGGAGGGGCGCAGTATTTT

size: NA
V: TRBV18
D: NA
J: TRBJ2-5
CDR3: CASSPGVGQETQYF
DNA: TGTGCCAGCTCACCGGGAGTCGGACAAGAGACCCAGTACTTC

size: NA
V: TRBV7-9
D: NA
J: TRBJ1-2
CDR3: CASSPIQGHGYTF
DNA: TGTGCCAGCAGCCCAATACAGGGTCACGGCTACACCTTC

size: NA
V: TRBV11-3
D: TRBD1
J: TRBJ2-3
CDR3: CASSPTGGPQNTQYF
DNA: TGTGCCAGCAGCCCGACAGGGGGCCCCCAGAATACGCAGTATTTT

size: NA
V: TRBV28
D: NA
J: TRBJ1-4
CDR3: CASSLGRRNEKLFF
DNA: TGTGCCAGCAGTTTAGGGCGGAGGAATGAAAAACTGTTTTTT

size: NA
V: TRBV5-1
D: NA
J: TRBJ1-5
CDR3: CASSLGIGSNQPQHF
DNA: TGCGCCAGCAGCTTAGGGATAGGGTCTAATCAGCCCCAGCATTTT

size: NA
V: TRBV14
D: NA
J: TRBJ1-4
CDR3: CASSQLHLHEKLFF
DNA: TGTGCCAGCAGCCAGCTACACCTTCATGAAAAACTGTTTTTT

size: NA
V: TRBV25-1
D: TRBD1
J: TRBJ2-5
CDR3: CASSDWTGDQETQYF
DNA: TGTGCCAGCAGTGACTGGACAGGGGACCAAGAGACCCAGTACTTC

size: NA
V: TRBV27
D: NA
J: TRBJ1-5
CDR3: CASSSYRVNQPQHF
DNA: TGTGCCAGCAGTTCCTACAGGGTCAATCAGCCCCAGCATTTT

size: NA
V: TRBV25-1
D: NA
J: TRBJ2-2
CDR3: CASRGLNTGELFF
DNA: TGTGCCAGCAGGGGTTTGAACACCGGGGAGCTGTTTTTT

size: once
V: TRBV5-1
D: TRBD2
J: TRBJ2-7
CDR3: CASSSSTSGGLAYEQYF
DNA: TGCGCCAGCAGCTCTTCGACTAGCGGGGGCCTGGCCTACGAGCAGTACTTC

size: few
V: TRBV27
D: NA
J: TRBJ2-7
CDR3: CASSPRQGRYEQYF
DNA: TGTGCCAGCAGTCCCCGGCAGGGGCGGTACGAGCAGTACTTC

size: NA
V: TRBV30
D: NA
J: TRBJ2-3
CDR3: CAWSVRPRSTDTQYF
DNA: TGTGCCTGGAGTGTAAGGCCGAGAAGCACAGATACGCAGTATTTT

size: NA
V: TRBV7-8
D: NA
J: TRBJ1-2
CDR3: CASSFTEQSYGYTF
DNA: TGTGCCAGCAGCTTCACAGAACAGTCCTATGGCTACACCTTC

size: NA
V: TRBV18
D: NA
J: TRBJ1-1
CDR3: CASSPSSGEAFF
DNA: TGTGCCAGCTCACCGTCATCGGGGGAAGCTTTCTTT

size: NA
V: TRBV28
D: NA
J: TRBJ2-3
CDR3: CASRAWDLTDTQYF
DNA: TGTGCCAGCAGAGCCTGGGACCTCACAGATACGCAGTATTTT

size: NA
V: TRBV7-2
D: TRBD2
J: TRBJ2-2
CDR3: CASSLLASGAGELFF
DNA: TGTGCCAGCAGCTTATTAGCTAGCGGGGCCGGGGAGCTGTTTTTT

size: NA
V: TRBV6-6
D: NA
J: TRBJ1-1
CDR3: CASSYIGGSTEAFF
DNA: TGTGCCAGCAGTTACATCGGGGGGAGCACTGAAGCTTTCTTT

size: NA
V: TRBV28
D: NA
J: TRBJ2-5
CDR3: CASGGKTQYF
DNA: TGTGCCAGCGGTGGCAAGACCCAGTACTTC

size: NA
V: TRBV7-6
D: NA
J: TRBJ1-2
CDR3: CASSLEPGYRSTNYGYTF
DNA: TGTGCCAGCAGCTTAGAGCCCGGTTATAGGAGCACTAACTATGGCTACACCTTC

size: NA
V: TRBV11-3
D: TRBD2
J: TRBJ2-1
CDR3: CASSLGVGTSGSNEQFF
DNA: TGTGCCAGCAGCTTAGGGGTAGGGACTAGCGGGAGCAATGAGCAGTTCTTC

size: few
V: TRBV6-5
D: TRBD1
J: TRBJ2-7
CDR3: CASSPPTGGSEQYF
DNA: TGTGCCAGCAGCCCTCCGACAGGGGGATCCGAGCAGTACTTC

size: NA
V: TRBV7-2
D: NA
J: TRBJ2-3
CDR3: CASEQGSATNTQYF
DNA: TGTGCCAGCGAACAGGGATCCGCCACAAATACGCAGTATTTT

size: NA
V: TRBV18
D: NA
J: TRBJ1-1
CDR3: CASSPGGQPEAFF
DNA: TGTGCCAGCTCACCAGGGGGGCAGCCTGAAGCTTTCTTT

size: NA
V: TRBV4-3
D: NA
J: TRBJ2-2
CDR3: CASSQDGTLEAGELFF
DNA: TGCGCCAGCAGCCAAGATGGGACCCTCGAGGCCGGGGAGCTGTTTTTT

size: NA
V: TRBV9
D: TRBD1
J: TRBJ2-5
CDR3: CASSARTGGETQYF
DNA: TGTGCCAGCAGCGCCCGAACAGGGGGCGAGACCCAGTACTTC

size: NA
V: TRBV28
D: NA
J: TRBJ1-5
CDR3: CASSFRGYQPQHF
DNA: TGTGCCAGCAGTTTTAGGGGATATCAGCCCCAGCATTTT

size: few
V: TRBV6-1
D: TRBD1
J: TRBJ1-1
CDR3: CASKERGRRTEAFF
DNA: TGTGCCAGCAAGGAAAGGGGGCGCCGCACTGAAGCTTTCTTT

size: NA
V: TRBV10-1
D: TRBD2
J: TRBJ2-3
CDR3: CASTRGGRGDTQYF
DNA: TGCGCCAGCACTCGCGGGGGGCGCGGGGATACGCAGTATTTT

size: NA
V: TRBV30
D: NA
J: TRBJ1-6
CDR3: CAWSEGLSLHF
DNA: TGTGCCTGGAGTGAGGGCCTATCGCTCCACTTT

size: NA
V: TRBV15
D: NA
J: TRBJ2-1
CDR3: CATSRDSLQGVWTIAYNEQFF
DNA: TGTGCCACCAGCAGAGATTCTCTTCAGGGGGTATGGACTATTGCTTACAATGAGCAGTTCTTC

size: NA
V: TRBV7-8
D: NA
J: TRBJ2-1
CDR3: CASSPPREPPGDEQFF
DNA: TGTGCCAGCAGCCCTCCAAGGGAGCCCCCGGGGGATGAGCAGTTCTTC

size: NA
V: TRBV5-8
D: NA
J: TRBJ2-5
CDR3: CASSLAGRKEETQYF
DNA: TGTGCCAGCAGCTTGGCGGGCAGGAAAGAAGAGACCCAGTACTTC

size: NA
V: TRBV9
D: NA
J: TRBJ1-2
CDR3: CASSVTTNYGYTF
DNA: TGTGCCAGCAGCGTGACAACTAACTATGGCTACACCTTC

size: NA
V: TRBV6-5
D: NA
J: TRBJ1-5
CDR3: CASSLGRNQPQHF
DNA: TGTGCCAGCAGTTTGGGGCGCAATCAGCCCCAGCATTTT

size: NA
V: TRBV25-1
D: TRBD2
J: TRBJ2-5
CDR3: CASSESRLAGGETQYF
DNA: TGTGCCAGCAGTGAGTCGAGGCTAGCGGGGGGAGAGACCCAGTACTTC

size: once
V: TRBV5-6
D: NA
J: TRBJ2-2
CDR3: CASGLGVYGELFF
DNA: TGTGCCAGCGGCCTTGGGGTTTACGGGGAGCTGTTTTTT

size: NA
V: TRBV7-8
D: TRBD1
J: TRBJ2-7
CDR3: CASSTDRGIYEQYF
DNA: TGTGCCAGCAGCACAGACAGGGGGATTTACGAGCAGTACTTC